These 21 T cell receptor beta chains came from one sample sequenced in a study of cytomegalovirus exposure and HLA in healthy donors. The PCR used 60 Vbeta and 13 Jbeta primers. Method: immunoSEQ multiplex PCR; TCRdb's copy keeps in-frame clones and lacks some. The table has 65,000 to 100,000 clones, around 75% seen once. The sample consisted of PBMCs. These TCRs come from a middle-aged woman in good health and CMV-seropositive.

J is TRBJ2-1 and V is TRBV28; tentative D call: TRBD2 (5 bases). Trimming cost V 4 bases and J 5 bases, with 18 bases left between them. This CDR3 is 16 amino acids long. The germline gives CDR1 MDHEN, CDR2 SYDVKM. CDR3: CASSSPTDYTDNEQFF. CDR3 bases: TGTGCCAGCAGTTCCCCCACCGACTACACAGACAATGAGCAGTTCTTC.

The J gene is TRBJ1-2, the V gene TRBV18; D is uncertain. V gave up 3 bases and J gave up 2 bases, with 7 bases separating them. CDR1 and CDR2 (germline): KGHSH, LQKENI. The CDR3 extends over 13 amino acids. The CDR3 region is CASSPERNYGYTF. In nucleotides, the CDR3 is TGTGCCAGCTCACCGGAGAGAAACTATGGCTACACCTTC.

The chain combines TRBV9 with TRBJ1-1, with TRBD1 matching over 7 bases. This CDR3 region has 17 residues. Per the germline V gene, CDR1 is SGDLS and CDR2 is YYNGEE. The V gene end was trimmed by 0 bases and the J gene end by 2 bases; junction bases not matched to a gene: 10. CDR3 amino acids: CASSVAPTGRPNTEAFF. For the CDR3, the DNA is TGTGCCAGCAGCGTAGCGCCGACAGGGAGACCTAACACTGAAGCTTTCTTT.

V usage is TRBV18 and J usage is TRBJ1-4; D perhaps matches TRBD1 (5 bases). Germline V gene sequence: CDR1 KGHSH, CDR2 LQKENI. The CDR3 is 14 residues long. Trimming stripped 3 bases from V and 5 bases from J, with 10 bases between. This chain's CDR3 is CASSPGQGNEKLFF. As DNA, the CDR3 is TGTGCCAGCTCACCGGGGCAGGGAAATGAAAAACTGTTTTTT.

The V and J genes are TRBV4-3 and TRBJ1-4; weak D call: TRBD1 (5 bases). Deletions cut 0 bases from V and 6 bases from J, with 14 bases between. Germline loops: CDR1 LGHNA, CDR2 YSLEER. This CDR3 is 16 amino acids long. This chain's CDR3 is CASSQDTGGGDEKLFF. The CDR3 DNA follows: TGCGCCAGCAGCCAAGATACGGGTGGAGGGGATGAAAAACTGTTTTTT.

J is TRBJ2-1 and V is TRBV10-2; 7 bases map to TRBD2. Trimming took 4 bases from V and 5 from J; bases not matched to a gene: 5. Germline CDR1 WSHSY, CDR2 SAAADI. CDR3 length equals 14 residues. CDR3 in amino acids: CASSVGREHNEQFF. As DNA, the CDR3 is TGCGCCAGCAGTGTGGGGCGGGAGCACAATGAGCAGTTCTTC.

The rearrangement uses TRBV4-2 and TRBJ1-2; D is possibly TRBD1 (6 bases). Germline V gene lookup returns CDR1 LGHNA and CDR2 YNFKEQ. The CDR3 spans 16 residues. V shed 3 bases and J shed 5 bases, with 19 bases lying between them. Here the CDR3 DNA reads TGTGCCAGCAGCCAGGATTCCGCCGGGACAAGTTATGGCTACACCTTC. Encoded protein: CASSQDSAGTSYGYTF.

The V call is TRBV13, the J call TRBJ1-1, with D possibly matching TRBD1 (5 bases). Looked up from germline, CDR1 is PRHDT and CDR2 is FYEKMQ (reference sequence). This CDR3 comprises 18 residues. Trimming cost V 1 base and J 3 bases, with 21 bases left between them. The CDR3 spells CASSLDGRGGGLDTEAFF. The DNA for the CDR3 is TGTGCCAGCAGCTTAGACGGCCGCGGCGGGGGATTGGACACTGAAGCTTTCTTT.

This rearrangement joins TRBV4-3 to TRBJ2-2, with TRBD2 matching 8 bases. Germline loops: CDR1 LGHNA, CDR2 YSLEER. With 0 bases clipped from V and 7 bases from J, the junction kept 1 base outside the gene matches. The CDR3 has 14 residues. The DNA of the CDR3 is TGCGCCAGCAGCCAAGAGCGGGAGGTCGGGGAGCTGTTTTTT. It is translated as CASSQEREVGELFF.

The CDR3 coding sequence is TGTGCCAGCAGCGCCGACAGAGGAAACACCATATATTTT. This sequence encodes CASSADRGNTIYF. This chain uses TRBV7-9 with TRBJ1-3; D might be TRBD1 (5 bases). The germline CDR1 and CDR2 sequences are SEHNR and FQNEAQ (reference sequence). V was pared by 5 bases and J by 4 bases, with 9 bases between. This CDR3 comprises 13 residues.

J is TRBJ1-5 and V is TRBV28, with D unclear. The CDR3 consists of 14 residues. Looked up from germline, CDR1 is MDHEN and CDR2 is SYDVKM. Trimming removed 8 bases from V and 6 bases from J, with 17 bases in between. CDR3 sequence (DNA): TGTGCCAGCGGGCAGGTATCATGGGCTCAGCCCCAGCATTTT. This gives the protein CASGQVSWAQPQHF.

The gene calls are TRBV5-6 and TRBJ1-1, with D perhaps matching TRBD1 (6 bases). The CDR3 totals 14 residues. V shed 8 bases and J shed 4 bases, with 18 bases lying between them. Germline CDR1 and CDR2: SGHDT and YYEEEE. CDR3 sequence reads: CASRFTGSGTEAFF. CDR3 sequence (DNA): TGTGCCAGTAGATTCACAGGGTCGGGCACTGAAGCTTTCTTT. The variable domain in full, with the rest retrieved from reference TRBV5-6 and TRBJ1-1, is DAGVTQSPTHLIKTRGQQVTLRCSPKSGHDTVSWYQQALGQGPQFIFQYYEEEERQRGNFPDRFSGHQFPNYSSELNVNALLLGDSALYLCASRFTGSGTEAFFGQGTRLTVV.

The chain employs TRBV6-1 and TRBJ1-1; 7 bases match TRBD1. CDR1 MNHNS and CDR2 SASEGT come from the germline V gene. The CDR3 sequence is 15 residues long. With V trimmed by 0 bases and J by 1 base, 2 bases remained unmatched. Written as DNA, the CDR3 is TGTGCCAGCAGTGAAGCGTGGACAGGGAACACTGAAGCTTTCTTT. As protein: CASSEAWTGNTEAFF.

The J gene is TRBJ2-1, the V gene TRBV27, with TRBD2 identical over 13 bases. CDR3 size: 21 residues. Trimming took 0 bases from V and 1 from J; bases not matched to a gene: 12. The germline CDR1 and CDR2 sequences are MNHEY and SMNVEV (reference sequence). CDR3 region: CASSLSQPGTSGATSYNEQFF. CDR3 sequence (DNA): TGTGCCAGCAGTTTATCCCAACCCGGGACTAGCGGGGCCACTTCCTACAATGAGCAGTTCTTC.

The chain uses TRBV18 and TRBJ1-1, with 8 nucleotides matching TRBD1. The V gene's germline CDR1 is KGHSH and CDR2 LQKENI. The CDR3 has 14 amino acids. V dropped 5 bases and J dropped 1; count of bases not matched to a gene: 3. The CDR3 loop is CASSIQGGNTEAFF. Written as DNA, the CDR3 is TGTGCCAGCTCAATACAGGGGGGGAACACTGAAGCTTTCTTT.

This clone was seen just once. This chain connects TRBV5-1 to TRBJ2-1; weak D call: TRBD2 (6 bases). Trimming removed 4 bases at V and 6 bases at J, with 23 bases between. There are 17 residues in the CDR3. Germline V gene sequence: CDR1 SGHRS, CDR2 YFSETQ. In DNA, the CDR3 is TGCGCCAGCAGCATCTCCCTTCGGGGCGGGGCAGGCAATGAGCAGTTCTTC. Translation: CASSISLRGGAGNEQFF.

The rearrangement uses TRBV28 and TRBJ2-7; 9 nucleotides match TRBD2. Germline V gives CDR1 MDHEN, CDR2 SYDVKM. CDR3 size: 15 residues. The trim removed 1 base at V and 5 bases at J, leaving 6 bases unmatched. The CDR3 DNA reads TGTGCCAGCAGTTTATTCGGTCTAGCGGGAAACGAGCAGTACTTC. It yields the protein CASSLFGLAGNEQYF.

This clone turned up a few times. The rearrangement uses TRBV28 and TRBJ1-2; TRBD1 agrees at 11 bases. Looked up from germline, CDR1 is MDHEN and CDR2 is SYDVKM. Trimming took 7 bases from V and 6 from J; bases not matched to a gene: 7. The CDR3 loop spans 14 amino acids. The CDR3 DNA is TGTGCCAGCACCTCACCGGGACAGGGGGATGGCTACACCTTC. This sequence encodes CASTSPGQGDGYTF.

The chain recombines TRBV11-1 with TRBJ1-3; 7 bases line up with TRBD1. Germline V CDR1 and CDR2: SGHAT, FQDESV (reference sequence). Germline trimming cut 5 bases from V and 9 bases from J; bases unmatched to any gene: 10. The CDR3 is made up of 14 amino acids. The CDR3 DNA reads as TGTGCCAGCAGCCGGACAGGTTATGATCCCACCATATATTTT. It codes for CASSRTGYDPTIYF.

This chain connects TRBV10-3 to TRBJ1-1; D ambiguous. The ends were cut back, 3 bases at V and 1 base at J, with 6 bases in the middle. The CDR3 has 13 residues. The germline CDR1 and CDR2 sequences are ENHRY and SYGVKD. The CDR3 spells CAISDQANTEAFF. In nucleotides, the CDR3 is TGTGCCATCAGTGACCAGGCGAACACTGAAGCTTTCTTT.

The chain's CDR3 is CASSPTPLKRVMNTEAFF. The CDR3 nucleotides read TGTGCCAGCAGCCCGACACCATTAAAGCGGGTTATGAACACTGAAGCTTTCTTT. The rearrangement uses TRBV5-4 and TRBJ1-1, with D unresolved. V was trimmed by 4 bases and J by 0 bases, leaving 22 bases between them. There are 18 residues in the CDR3. CDR1 and CDR2 from the germline V gene are SGHNT and YYREEE (reference sequence).